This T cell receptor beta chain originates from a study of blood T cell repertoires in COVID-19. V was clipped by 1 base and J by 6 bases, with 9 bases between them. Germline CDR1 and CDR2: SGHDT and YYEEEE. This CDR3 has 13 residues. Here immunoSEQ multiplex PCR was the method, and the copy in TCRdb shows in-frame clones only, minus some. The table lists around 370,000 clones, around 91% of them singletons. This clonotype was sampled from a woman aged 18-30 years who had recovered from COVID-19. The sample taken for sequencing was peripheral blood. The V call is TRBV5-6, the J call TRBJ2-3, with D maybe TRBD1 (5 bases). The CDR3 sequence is CASSLKGADTQYF. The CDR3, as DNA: TGTGCCAGCAGCTTGAAAGGGGCCGATACGCAGTATTTT.